The entry that follows covers one TCR beta chain sequence. The antigen this receptor binds is unknown. No clone much larger than this one lies a single base away; base qualities are absent. The data derive from a study of neoadjuvant nivolumab and ipilimumab in lung cancer (dated by TCRdb to about 2020). Regarding the complete study: Nivolumab was given at 3 mg/kg intravenously on days 1, 15 and 29, and the combination arm added ipilimumab 1 mg/kg on day 1 only. Of the 40 to 50 patients with operable NSCLC treated in the trial, approximately 23 were randomized to nivolumab monotherapy and approximately 20 to nivolumab plus ipilimumab. The primary trial endpoint was the major pathologic response (MPR) rate in the intention-to-treat population in each study arm. Matched pretherapy and resected tumor pairs were analyzed for seven patients: four treated with nivolumab and three with nivolumab plus ipilimumab. The study compared TCR repertoires in pretherapy (baseline) peripheral blood with TCR repertoires in tumors resected at surgery after neoadjuvant immune checkpoint blockade. Summary of the overall study and its limitations: Resected tumors had greater TCR richness and clonality than tumor-adjacent uninvolved lung, and increases were observed in more dual-therapy-treated tumors. Richness in tumors resected after neoadjuvant therapy showed a positive correlation with pretherapy blood TCR richness (Spearman R ~ 0.8). From pretherapy to surgery, tumor T-cell richness and clonality went up in three of three dual-therapy tumors, versus only two of four nivolumab-treated tumors. There was no significant correlation between TCR clonality and pathologic tumor regression, and just a single major-pathologic-response sample was available for the clonality-regression analysis. TCR sequencing was performed in a small number of samples.

The time point label, as the study defines it: at surgical resection after neoadjuvant nivolumab +/- ipilimumab. Samples were obtained from the phase 2 randomized NEOSTAR trial, in which neoadjuvant nivolumab or nivolumab plus ipilimumab followed by surgery was tested in operable NSCLC. Trimming costs V 2 bases and J 5 bases, and their ends lie 6 bases apart. The CDR3 sequence holds 12 residues, the cysteine and phenylalanine included. This entry keeps only the CDR3 DNA: 36 bases, framed from base 1. The germline V gene supplies CDR1 SGHAT and CDR2 FQNNGV. The method behind the library was the immunoSEQ multiplex PCR assay. The paper's processing steps were these. Richness and clonality were used to summarize the repertoires, and clones that significantly expanded or contracted between pre- and post-therapy samples were identified. Entries here come from immuneACCESS through TCRdb and include only in-frame sequences with V and J called. Some clones fail to appear in such tables; in the studies checked, an unresolved V gene covers under half of the shortfall, and the cause of the remainder is unknown. V and J calls and clone size are as listed in that table; D and trimming were resolved from the DNA. This sample lists 25,000 to 30,000 clones; about three quarters were detected once. Over 15% of the sample is taken by the ten largest.

Source: tumor tissue, taken after neoadjuvant nivolumab, alone or with ipilimumab, at or shortly before surgery. The clonotype originates from an adult with non-small cell lung cancer. The rearrangement combines TRBV11-2 with TRBJ2-5; D gene: possibly TRBD2, on 6 matching bases. The CDR3 sequence is CASSLRGETQYF. In nucleotide form, the sequence is TGTGCCAGCAGCTTACGGGGGGAGACCCAGTACTTC.